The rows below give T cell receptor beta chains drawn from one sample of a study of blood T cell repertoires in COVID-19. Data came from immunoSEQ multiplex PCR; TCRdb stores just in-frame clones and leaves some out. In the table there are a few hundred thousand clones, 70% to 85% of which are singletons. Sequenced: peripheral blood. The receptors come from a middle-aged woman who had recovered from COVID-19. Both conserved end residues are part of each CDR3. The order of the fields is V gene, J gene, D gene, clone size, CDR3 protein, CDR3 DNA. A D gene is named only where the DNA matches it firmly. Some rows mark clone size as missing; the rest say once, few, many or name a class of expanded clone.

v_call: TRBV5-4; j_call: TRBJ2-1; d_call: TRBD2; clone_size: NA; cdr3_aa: CASSLGASGGYNEQFF; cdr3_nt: TGTGCCAGCAGCTTGGGAGCTAGCGGGGGTTACAATGAGCAGTTCTTC
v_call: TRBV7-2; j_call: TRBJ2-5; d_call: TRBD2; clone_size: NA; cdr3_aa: CASSLWSSGAGETQYF; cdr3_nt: TGTGCCAGCAGCTTATGGTCTAGCGGGGCGGGAGAGACCCAGTACTTC
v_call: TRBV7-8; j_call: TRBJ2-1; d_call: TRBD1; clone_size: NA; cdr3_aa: CASSYGTGNLLFINEQFF; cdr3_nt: TGTGCCAGCAGCTACGGGACAGGGAATCTCCTATTCATCAATGAGCAGTTCTTC
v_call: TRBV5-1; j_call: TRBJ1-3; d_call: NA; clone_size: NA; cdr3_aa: CASRPGAGNTIYF; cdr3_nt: TGCGCCAGCAGACCAGGGGCTGGAAACACCATATATTTT
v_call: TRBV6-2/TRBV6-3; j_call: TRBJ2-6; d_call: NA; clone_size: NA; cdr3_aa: CASSYLRAGANVLTF; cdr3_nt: TGTGCCAGCAGTTATCTACGGGCTGGGGCCAACGTCCTGACTTTC
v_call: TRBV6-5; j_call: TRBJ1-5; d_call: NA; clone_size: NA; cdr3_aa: CASSYAGDQPQHF; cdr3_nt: TGTGCCAGCAGTTACGCGGGGGATCAGCCCCAGCATTTT
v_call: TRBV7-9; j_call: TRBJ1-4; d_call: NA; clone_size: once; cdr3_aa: CASSTRAANEKLFF; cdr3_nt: TGTGCCAGCAGTACCAGGGCAGCTAATGAAAAACTGTTTTTT
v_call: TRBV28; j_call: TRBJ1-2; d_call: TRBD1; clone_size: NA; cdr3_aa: CASSDRVYGYTF; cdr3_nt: TGTGCCAGCAGTGACAGGGTGTATGGCTACACCTTC
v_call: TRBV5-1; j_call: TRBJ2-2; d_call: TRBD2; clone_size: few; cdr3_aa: CASSSGLANTGELFF; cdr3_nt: TGCGCCAGCAGCTCCGGACTAGCGAACACCGGGGAGCTGTTTTTT
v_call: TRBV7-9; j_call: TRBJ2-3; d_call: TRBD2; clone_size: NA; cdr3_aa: CASSPSGGGFSDTQYF; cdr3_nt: TGTGCCAGCAGCCCAAGCGGGGGGGGCTTTTCCGATACGCAGTATTTT
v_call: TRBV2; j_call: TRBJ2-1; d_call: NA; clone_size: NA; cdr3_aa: CASSEMGLVGGGGAFF; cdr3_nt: TGTGCCAGCAGTGAAATGGGTTTGGTTGGTGGAGGGGGCGCGTTCTTC
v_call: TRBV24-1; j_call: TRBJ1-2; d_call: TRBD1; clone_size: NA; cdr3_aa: CATSDLDRDYGYTF; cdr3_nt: TGTGCCACCAGTGATTTGGACAGGGACTATGGCTACACCTTC
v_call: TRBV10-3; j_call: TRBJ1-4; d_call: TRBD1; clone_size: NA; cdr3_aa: CAISEYGPGTVTEKLFF; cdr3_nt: TGTGCCATCAGTGAATACGGTCCCGGGACAGTCACTGAAAAACTGTTTTTT
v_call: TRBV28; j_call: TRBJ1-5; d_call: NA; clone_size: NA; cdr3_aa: CASRGASNQPQHF; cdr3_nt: TGTGCCAGCAGAGGGGCGAGCAATCAGCCCCAGCATTTT
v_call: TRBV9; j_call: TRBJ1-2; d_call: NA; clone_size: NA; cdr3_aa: CASSSIRGKSYGYTF; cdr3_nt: TGTGCCAGCAGCTCAATTCGGGGGAAAAGCTATGGCTACACCTTC
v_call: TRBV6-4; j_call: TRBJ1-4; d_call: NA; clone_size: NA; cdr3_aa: CARLIDSSTNEKLFF; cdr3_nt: TGTGCCAGGCTAATCGACAGTTCAACTAATGAAAAACTGTTTTTT
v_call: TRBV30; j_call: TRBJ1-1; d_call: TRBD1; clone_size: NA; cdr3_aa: CAWGTGPEAFF; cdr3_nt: TGTGCCTGGGGGACAGGGCCTGAAGCTTTCTTT
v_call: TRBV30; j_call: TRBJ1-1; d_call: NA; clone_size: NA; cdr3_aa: CARSAGPGTEAFF; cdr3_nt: TGTGCCCGTTCTGCAGGACCGGGGACTGAAGCTTTCTTT
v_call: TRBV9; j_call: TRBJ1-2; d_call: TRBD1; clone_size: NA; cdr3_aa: CASRQGYGYTF; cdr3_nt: TGTGCCAGTAGACAGGGGTATGGCTACACCTTC
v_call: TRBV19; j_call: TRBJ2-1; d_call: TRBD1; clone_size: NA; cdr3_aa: CASSRTGADNEQFF; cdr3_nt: TGTGCCAGTAGTAGGACAGGGGCCGACAATGAGCAGTTCTTC
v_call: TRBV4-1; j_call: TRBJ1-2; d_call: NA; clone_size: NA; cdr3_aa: CASSQDRFNYGYTF; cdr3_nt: TGCGCCAGCAGCCAAGATCGGTTTAACTATGGCTACACCTTC
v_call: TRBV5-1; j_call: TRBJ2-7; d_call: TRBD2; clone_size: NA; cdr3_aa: CASSPRGSGGAYEQYF; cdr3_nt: TGCGCCAGCAGCCCCCGTGGTAGCGGGGGGGCCTACGAGCAGTACTTC
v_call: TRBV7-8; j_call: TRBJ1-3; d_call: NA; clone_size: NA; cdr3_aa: CASSLSGTGNTIYF; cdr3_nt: TGTGCCAGCAGCTTATCGGGGACTGGAAACACCATATATTTT
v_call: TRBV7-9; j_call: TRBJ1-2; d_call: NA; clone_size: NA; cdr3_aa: CASSLEGGHTYGYTF; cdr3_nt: TGTGCCAGCAGCTTGGAGGGAGGACATACTTATGGCTACACCTTC
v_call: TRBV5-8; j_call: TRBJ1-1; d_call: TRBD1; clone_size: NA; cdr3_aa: CASSLRGGDTEAFF; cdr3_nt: TGTGCCAGCAGCTTGCGAGGGGGCGACACTGAAGCTTTCTTT
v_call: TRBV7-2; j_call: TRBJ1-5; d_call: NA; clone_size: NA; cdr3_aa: CASSLKAVGGSNQPQHF; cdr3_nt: TGTGCCAGCAGCTTAAAGGCGGTAGGGGGAAGCAATCAGCCCCAGCATTTT
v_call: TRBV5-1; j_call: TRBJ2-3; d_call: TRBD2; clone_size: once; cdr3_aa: CASSLDGGAGDTQYF; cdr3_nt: TGCGCCAGCAGCTTGGACGGGGGGGCCGGAGATACGCAGTATTTT
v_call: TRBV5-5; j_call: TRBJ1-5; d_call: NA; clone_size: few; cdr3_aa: CASSFEGGNQPQHF; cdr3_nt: TGTGCCAGCAGCTTCGAGGGTGGCAATCAGCCCCAGCATTTT
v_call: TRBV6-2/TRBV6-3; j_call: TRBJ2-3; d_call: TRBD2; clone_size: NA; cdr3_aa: CASSYLRGGLTTDTQYF; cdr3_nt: TGTGCCAGCAGTTACCTGCGGGGGGGACTAACGACAGATACGCAGTATTTT
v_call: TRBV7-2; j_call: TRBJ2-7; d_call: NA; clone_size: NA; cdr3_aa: CASSLGSGTLLYEQYF; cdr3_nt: TGTGCCAGCAGCTTAGGGTCCGGGACACTTCTCTACGAGCAGTACTTC
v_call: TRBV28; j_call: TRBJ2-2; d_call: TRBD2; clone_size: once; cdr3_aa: CASSPLADSNTGELFF; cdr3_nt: TGTGCCAGCAGTCCCCTAGCGGACTCGAACACCGGGGAGCTGTTTTTT
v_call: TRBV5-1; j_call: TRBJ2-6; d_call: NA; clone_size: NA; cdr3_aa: CASSLGQISGANVLTF; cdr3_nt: TGCGCCAGCAGCTTGGGACAGATTTCTGGGGCCAACGTCCTGACTTTC
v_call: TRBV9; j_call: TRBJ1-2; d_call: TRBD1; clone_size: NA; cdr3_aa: CDKYGDRGAARGYGYTF; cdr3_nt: TGTGACAAGTACGGGGACAGGGGCGCAGCCCGGGGCTATGGCTACACCTTC
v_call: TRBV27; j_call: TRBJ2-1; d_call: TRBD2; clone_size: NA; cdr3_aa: CASSSGLAGGPPVDEQFF; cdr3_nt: TGTGCCAGCAGTTCGGGACTAGCGGGGGGCCCCCCGGTCGATGAGCAGTTCTTC
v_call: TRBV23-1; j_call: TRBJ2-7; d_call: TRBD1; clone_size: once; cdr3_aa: CASTTTGGDTYEQYF; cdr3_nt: TGCGCCAGCACCACGACAGGGGGCGACACCTACGAGCAGTACTTC
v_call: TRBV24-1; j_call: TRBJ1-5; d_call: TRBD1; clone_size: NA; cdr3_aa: CATSDGAGGEDQPQHF; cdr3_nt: TGTGCCACCAGTGACGGCGCAGGGGGAGAAGATCAGCCCCAGCATTTT
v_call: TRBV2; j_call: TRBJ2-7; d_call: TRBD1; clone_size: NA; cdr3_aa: CASSAGDRGTYEQYF; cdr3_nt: TGTGCCAGCAGTGCCGGGGACAGGGGGACCTACGAGCAGTACTTC
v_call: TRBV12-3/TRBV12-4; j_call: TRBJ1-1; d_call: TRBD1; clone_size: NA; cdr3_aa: CASSLGDSQAFF; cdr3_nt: TGTGCCAGCAGTTTAGGGGACAGCCAAGCTTTCTTT
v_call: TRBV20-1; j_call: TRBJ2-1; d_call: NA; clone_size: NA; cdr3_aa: CSASWGDEQFF; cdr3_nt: TGCAGTGCTAGTTGGGGGGATGAGCAGTTCTTC
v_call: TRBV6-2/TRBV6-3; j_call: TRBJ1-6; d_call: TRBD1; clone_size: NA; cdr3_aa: CASSRVPGGAGSPLHF; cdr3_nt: TGTGCCAGCAGCCGAGTACCAGGGGGCGCTGGGTCACCCCTCCACTTT
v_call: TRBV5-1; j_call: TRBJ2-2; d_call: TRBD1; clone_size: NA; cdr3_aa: CASSLDRATGELFF; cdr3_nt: TGCGCCAGCAGCCTAGACAGGGCCACCGGGGAGCTGTTTTTT
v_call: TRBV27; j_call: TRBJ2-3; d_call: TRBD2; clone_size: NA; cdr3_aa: CASSSPINSGGSTDTQYF; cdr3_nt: TGTGCCAGCAGTAGCCCCATTAATAGCGGGGGTAGCACAGATACGCAGTATTTT